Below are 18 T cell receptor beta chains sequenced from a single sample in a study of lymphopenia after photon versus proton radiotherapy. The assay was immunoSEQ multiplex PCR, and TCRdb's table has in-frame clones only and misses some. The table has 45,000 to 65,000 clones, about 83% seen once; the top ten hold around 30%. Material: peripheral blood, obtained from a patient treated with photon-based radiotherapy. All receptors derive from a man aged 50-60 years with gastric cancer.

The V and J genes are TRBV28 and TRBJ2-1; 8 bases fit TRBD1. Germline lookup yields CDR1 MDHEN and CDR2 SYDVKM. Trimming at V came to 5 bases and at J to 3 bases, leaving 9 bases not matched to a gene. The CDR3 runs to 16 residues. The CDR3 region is CASSPPTGTGYNEQFF. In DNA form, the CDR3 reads TGTGCCAGCAGTCCCCCGACCGGGACAGGCTACAATGAGCAGTTCTTC.

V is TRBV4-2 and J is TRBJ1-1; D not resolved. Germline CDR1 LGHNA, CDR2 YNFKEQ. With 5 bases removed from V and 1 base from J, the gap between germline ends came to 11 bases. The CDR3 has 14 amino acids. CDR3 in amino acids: CASSGRLGNTEAFF. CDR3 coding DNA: TGTGCCAGCAGCGGACGGCTGGGGAACACTGAAGCTTTCTTT.

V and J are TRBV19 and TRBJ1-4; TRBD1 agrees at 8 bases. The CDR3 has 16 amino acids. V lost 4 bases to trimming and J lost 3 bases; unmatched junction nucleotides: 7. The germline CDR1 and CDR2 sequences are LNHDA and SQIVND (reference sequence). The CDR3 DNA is TGTGCCAGTAGTACCGGGACAGGCTACGCTAATGAAAAACTGTTTTTT. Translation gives CASSTGTGYANEKLFF.

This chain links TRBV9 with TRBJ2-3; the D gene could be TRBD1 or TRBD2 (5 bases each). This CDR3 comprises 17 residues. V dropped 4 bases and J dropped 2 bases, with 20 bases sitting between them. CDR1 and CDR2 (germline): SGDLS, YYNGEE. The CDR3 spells CASSIGTANLDTDTQYF. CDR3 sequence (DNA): TGTGCCAGCAGCATCGGGACGGCGAATTTAGACACAGATACGCAGTATTTT.

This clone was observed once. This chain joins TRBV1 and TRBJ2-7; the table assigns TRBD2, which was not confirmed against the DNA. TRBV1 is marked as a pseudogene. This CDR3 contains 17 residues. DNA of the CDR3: TGCACCAGCAGCCAAAGGCCGGCGGCGGGAGGAACCTACGAGCAGTACTTC. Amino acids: CTSSQRPAAGGTYEQYF.

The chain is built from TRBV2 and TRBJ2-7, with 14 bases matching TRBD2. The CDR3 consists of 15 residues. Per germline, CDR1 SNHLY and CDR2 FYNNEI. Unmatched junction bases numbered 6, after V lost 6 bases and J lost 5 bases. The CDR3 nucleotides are TGTGCCAGCAGCCGACTAGCGGGAGGGCCCCACGAGCAGTACTTC. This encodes CASSRLAGGPHEQYF.

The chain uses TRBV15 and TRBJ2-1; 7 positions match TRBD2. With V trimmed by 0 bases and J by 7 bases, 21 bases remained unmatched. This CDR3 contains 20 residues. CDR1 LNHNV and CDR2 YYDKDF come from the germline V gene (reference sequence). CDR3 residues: CATSRDPGWPTSPLGNEQFF. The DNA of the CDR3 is TGTGCCACCAGCAGAGATCCAGGCTGGCCGACTAGCCCCCTCGGGAATGAGCAGTTCTTC.

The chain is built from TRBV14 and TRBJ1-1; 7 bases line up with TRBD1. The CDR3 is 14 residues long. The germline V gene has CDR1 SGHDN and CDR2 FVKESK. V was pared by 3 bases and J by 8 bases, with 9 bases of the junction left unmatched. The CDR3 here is CASSQAANRGEAFF. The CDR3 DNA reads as TGTGCCAGCAGCCAGGCAGCCAACAGGGGCGAAGCTTTCTTT. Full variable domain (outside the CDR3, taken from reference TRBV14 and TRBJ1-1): EAGVTQFPSHSVIEKGQTVTLRCDPISGHDNLYWYRRVMGKEIKFLLHFVKESKQDESGMPNNRFLAERTGGTYSTLKVQPAELEDSGVYFCASSQAANRGEAFFGQGTRLTVV.

This CDR3 reads CASSHTGDAYGYTF. DNA for the CDR3: TGTGCCAGCAGCCACACTGGGGATGCTTATGGCTACACCTTC. The chain carries TRBV6-5 and TRBJ1-2, with unresolved D. The CDR3 has 14 residues. Trimming took off 6 bases at V and 5 bases at J, with 16 bases between the two ends. Germline CDR1 MNHEY, CDR2 SVGAGI.

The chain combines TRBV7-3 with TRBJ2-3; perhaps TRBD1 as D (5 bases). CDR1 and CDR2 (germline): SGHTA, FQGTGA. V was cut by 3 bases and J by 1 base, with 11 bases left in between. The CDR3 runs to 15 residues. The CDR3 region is CASSLTALRTDTQYF. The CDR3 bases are TGTGCCAGCAGCTTGACAGCCCTTCGCACAGATACGCAGTATTTT.

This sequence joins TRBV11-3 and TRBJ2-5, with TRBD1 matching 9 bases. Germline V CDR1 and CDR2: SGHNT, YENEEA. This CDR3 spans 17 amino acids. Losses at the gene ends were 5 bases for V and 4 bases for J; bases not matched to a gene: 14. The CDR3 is CASSPGTTGTGLETQYF. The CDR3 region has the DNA TGTGCCAGCAGCCCGGGCACTACCGGGACAGGGCTAGAGACCCAGTACTTC.

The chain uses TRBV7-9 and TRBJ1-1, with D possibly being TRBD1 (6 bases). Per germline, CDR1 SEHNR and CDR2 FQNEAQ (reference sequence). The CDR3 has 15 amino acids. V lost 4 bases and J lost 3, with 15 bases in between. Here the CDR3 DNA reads TGTGCCAGCAGCTCCTCCGGGGGGCGAGACACTGAAGCTTTCTTT. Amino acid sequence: CASSSSGGRDTEAFF.

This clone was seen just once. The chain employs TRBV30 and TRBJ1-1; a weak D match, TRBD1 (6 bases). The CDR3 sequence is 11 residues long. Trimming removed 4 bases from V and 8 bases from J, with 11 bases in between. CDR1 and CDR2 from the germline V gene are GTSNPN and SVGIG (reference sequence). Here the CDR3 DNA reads TGTGCCTGGATGGGGGCTAAAGAAGCTTTCTTT. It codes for CAWMGAKEAFF.

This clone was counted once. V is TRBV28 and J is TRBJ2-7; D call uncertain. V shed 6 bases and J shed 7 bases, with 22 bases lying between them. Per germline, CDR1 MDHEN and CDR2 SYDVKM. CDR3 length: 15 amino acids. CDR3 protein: CASSHHSGSSLEQYF. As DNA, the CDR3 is TGTGCCAGCAGCCACCACTCCGGGTCTAGTTTAGAGCAGTACTTC.

The DNA of the CDR3 is TGTGCCAGCTCACCGTTACAGGGGGGCAATCAGCCCCAGCATTTT. Protein: CASSPLQGGNQPQHF. This chain links TRBV18 with TRBJ1-5; 8 bases fit TRBD1. V lost 3 bases to trimming and J lost 2 bases; unmatched junction nucleotides: 3. CDR1 KGHSH and CDR2 LQKENI come from the germline V gene. The CDR3 covers 15 residues.

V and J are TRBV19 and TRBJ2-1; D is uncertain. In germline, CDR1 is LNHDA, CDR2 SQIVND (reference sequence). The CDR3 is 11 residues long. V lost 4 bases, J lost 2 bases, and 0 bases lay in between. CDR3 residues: CASSTYNEQFF. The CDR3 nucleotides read TGTGCCAGTAGTACCTACAATGAGCAGTTCTTC.

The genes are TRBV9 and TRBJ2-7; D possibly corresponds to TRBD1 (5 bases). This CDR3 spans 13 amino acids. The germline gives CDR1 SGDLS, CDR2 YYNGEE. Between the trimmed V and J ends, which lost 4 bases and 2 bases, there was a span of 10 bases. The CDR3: CASSPRQTYEQYF. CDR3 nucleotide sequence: TGTGCCAGCAGCCCTAGACAGACCTACGAGCAGTACTTC.

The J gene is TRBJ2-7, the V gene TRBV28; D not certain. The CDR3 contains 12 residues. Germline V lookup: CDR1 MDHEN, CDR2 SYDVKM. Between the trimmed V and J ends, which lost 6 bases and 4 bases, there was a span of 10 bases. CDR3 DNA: TGTGCCAGCAGCCTCTCGACTTACGAGCAGTACTTC. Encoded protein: CASSLSTYEQYF. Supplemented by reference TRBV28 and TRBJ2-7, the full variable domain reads DVKVTQSSRYLVKRTGEKVFLECVQDMDHENMFWYRQDPGLGLRLIYFSYDVKMKEKGDIPEGYSVSREKKERFSLILESASTNQTSMYLCASSLSTYEQYFGPGTRLTVT.